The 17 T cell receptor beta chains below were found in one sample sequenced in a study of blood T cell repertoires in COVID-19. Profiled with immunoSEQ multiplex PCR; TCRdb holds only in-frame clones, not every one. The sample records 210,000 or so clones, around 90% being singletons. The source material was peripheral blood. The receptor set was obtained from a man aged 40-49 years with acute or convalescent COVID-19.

CDR3 sequence (DNA): TGTGCCAGCAGTGACTCTCGACTAGCTTCCCAAGAGACCCAGTACTTC. This encodes CASSDSRLASQETQYF. The V call is TRBV6-4, the J call TRBJ2-5, with TRBD2 identical over 7 bases. Per the germline V gene, CDR1 is MRHNA and CDR2 is SNTAGT. CDR3 size: 16 residues. Trimming cost V 0 bases and J 1 base; bases outside gene matches: 5.

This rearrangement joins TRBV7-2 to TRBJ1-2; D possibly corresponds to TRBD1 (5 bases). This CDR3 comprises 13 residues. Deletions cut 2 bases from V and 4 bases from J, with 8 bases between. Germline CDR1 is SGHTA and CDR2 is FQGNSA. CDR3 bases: TGTGCCAGCAGCTTACGGGGGATCTATGGCTACACCTTC. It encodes CASSLRGIYGYTF.

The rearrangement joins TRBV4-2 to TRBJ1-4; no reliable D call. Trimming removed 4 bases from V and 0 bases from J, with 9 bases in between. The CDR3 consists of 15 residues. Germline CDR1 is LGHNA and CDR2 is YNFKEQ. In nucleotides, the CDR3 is TGTGCCAGCAGCCCTTTCAGTGCAACTAATGAAAAACTGTTTTTT. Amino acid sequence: CASSPFSATNEKLFF.

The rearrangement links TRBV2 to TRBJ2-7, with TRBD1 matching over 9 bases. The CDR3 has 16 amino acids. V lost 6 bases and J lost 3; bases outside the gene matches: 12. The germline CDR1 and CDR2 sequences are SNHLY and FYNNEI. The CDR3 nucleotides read TGTGCCAGCAGACTCTCTTCCGGGACAGGGAACTACGAGCAGTACTTC. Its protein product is CASRLSSGTGNYEQYF.

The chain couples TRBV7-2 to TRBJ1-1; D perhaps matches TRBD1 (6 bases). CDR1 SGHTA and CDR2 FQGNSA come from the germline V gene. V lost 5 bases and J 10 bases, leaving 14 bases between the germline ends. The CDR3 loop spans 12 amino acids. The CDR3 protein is CASSPRGGGAFF. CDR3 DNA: TGTGCCAGCAGCCCAAGGGGGGGCGGAGCTTTCTTT.

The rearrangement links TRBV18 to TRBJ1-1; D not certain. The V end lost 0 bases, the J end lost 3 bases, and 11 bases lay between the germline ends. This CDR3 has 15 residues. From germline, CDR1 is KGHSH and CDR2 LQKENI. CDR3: CASSPPIGGDTEAFF. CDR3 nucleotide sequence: TGTGCCAGCTCACCACCGATTGGCGGTGACACTGAAGCTTTCTTT.

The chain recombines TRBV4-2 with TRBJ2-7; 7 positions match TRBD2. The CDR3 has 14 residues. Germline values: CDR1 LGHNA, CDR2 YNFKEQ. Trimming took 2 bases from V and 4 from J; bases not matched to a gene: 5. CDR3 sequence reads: CASSQPGLPYEQYF. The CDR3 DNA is TGTGCCAGCAGCCAACCGGGACTACCTTACGAGCAGTACTTC.

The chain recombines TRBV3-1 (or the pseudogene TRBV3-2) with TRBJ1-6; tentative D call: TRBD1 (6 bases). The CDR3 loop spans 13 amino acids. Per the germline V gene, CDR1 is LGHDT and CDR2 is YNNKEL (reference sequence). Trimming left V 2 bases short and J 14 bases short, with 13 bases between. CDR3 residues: CASSQSVKGALHF. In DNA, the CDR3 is TGTGCCAGCAGCCAATCCGTTAAGGGGGCCCTCCACTTT.

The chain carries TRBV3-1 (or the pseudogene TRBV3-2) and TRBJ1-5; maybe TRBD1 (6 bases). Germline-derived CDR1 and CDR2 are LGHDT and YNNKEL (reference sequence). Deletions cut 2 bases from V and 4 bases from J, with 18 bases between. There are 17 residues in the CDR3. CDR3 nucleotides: TGTGCCAGCAGCCAAACCCCCCCCTGGACAGCTAATCAGCCCCAGCATTTT. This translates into CASSQTPPWTANQPQHF.

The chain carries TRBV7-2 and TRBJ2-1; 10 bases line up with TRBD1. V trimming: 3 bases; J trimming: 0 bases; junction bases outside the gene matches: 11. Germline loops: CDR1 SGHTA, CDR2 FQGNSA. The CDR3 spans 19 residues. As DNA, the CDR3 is TGTGCCAGCAGCTTCCCCCGGGACAGGGGCCCAAGCTCCTACAATGAGCAGTTCTTC. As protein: CASSFPRDRGPSSYNEQFF. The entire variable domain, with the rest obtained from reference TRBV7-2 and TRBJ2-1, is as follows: GAGVSQSPSNKVTEKGKDVELRCDPISGHTALYWYRQSLGQGLEFLIYFQGNSAPDKSGLPSDRFSAERTGGSVSTLTIQRTQQEDSAVYLCASSFPRDRGPSSYNEQFFGPGTRLTVL.

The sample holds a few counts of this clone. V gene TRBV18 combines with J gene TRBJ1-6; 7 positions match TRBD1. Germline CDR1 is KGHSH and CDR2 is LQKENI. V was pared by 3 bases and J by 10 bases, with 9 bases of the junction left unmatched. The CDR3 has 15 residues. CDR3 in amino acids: CASSPARDSLSPLHF. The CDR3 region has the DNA TGTGCCAGCTCACCGGCTAGGGACAGCCTGTCACCCCTCCACTTT.

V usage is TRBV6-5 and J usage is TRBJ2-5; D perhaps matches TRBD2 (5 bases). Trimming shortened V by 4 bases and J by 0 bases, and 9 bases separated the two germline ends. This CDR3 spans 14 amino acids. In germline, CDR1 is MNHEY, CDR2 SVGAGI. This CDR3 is CASSSRLNQETQYF. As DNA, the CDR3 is TGTGCCAGCAGTTCGAGACTAAACCAAGAGACCCAGTACTTC.

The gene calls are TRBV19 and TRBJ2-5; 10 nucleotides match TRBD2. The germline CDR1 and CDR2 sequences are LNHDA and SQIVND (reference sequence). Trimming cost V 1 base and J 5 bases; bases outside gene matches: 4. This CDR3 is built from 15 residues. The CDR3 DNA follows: TGTGCCAGTAGTATAGCTAGCGGGGGTTTGGAGACCCAGTACTTC. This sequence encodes CASSIASGGLETQYF.

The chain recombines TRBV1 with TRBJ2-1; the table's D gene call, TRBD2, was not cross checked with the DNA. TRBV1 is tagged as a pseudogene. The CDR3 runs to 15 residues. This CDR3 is CTSSQARGGANEQFF. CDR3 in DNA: TGCACCAGCAGCCAAGCCCGGGGGGGAGCGAATGAGCAGTTCTTC.

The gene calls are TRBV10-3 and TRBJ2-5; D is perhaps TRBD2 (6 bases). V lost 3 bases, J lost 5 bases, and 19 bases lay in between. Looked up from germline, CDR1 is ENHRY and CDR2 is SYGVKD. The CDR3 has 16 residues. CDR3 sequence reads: CAISEGALRGRETQYF. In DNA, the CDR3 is TGTGCCATCAGTGAAGGGGCATTGCGGGGTCGGGAGACCCAGTACTTC.

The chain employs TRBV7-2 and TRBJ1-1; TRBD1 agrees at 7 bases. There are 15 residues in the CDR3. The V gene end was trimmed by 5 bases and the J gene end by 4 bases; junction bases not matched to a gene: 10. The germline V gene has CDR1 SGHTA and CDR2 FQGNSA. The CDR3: CASSADDRVGTEAFF. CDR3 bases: TGTGCCAGCAGCGCCGACGACAGGGTGGGCACTGAAGCTTTCTTT.

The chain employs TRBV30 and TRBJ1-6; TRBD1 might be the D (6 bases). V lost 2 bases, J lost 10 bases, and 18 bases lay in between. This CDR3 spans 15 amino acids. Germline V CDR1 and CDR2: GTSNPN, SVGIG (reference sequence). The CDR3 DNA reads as TGTGCCTGGAGTCTCTTGGGGGGGGGCTGGTCACCCCTCCACTTT. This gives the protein CAWSLLGGGWSPLHF.